The source of this TCR beta chain is a study of shared clonotypes between healthy human individuals. Overall study results and limits: Naive CD4 clonotypes overlapped across a handful of donors at around 4.8%.

Details on this clone: As yet, its antigen is unknown.

The repertoire was sequenced with immunoSEQ multiplex PCR; TCRdb's copy has only in-frame clones and lacks some. The table includes under 2.5 million clones, roughly 90% detected once. The sample comprised naive CD4+ T cells from PBMCs. Subset specified: CD45RA+ positively selected. This TCR derives from a man between 18 and 29 years old in good health. Some clones in this sample may be carry-over from other donors' samples.

In nucleotides, the CDR3 is TGTGCCAGCAGCCTACAGGGTCACGGAGAAAAACTGTTTTTT. The encoded protein is CASSLQGHGEKLFF. The chain employs TRBV27 and TRBJ1-4, with D possibly matching TRBD1 (6 bases). V was clipped by 6 bases and J by 8 bases, with 16 bases between them. CDR1 MNHEY and CDR2 SMNVEV come from the germline V gene (reference sequence). The CDR3 has 14 residues.